This T cell receptor beta chain was captured in a study of cytomegalovirus exposure and HLA in healthy donors. Study outcomes and limitations: Most TCR sequences showed up rarely, but some public TCRs showed up in many donors.

The study ran its PCR with 60 Vbeta and 13 Jbeta primers. Clones were read by immunoSEQ multiplex PCR, and TCRdb kept only the in-frame ones, dropping some. The profile shows approximately 210,000 clones, 82% of them singletons. Deletions cut 1 base from V and 1 base from J, with 13 bases between. Germline CDR1 and CDR2: SGHTA and FQGNSA. This CDR3 spans 16 amino acids. Each donor was healthy, and each was a bone marrow donor. To note about this clone: Its cognate antigen is unknown.

The sequenced sample consisted of PBMCs. The source is a man aged 40-49 years in good health and CMV-seropositive. This sequence joins TRBV7-2 and TRBJ2-5; D might be TRBD2 (5 bases). The CDR3 bases are TGTGCCAGCAGCTTAGGGCTAGGAGAGGGCCAAGAGACCCAGTACTTC. As protein: CASSLGLGEGQETQYF.